The 7 T cell receptor beta chains below were found in one sample sequenced in a study of patients and donors after allogeneic stem cell transplantation. Using its own MiXCR run on the RT-PCR reads, TCRdb lists one record per CDR3 protein. The data contain approximately 150,000 distinct CDR3 sequences, more than 20% of them singletons. Sequencing was carried out using blood, either unsorted or a sorted T cell fraction (not recorded which). Every receptor here comes from a human donor who was either an allogeneic HSCT recipient or a stem cell or donor lymphocyte infusion donor (not recorded which). It is not recorded whose cells these are; they may come from a transplant donor.

This chain uses TRBV7-8 with TRBJ2-1; 11 bases align to TRBD2. Germline assignment: CDR1 SGHVS and CDR2 FQNEAQ. This CDR3 is built from 16 residues. Trimming at V came to 5 bases and at J to 8 bases, leaving 11 bases not matched to a gene. The CDR3 loop reads CASSKLAGEPVDEQFF. The CDR3, as DNA: TGTGCCAGCAGCAAACTAGCGGGAGAGCCTGTTGATGAGCAGTTCTTC.

This chain connects TRBV20-1 to TRBJ2-2; D might be TRBD2 (5 bases). CDR1 and CDR2 (germline): DFQATT, SNEGSKA (reference sequence). V dropped 2 bases and J dropped 5 bases, with 9 bases sitting between them. The CDR3 is 13 amino acids. The DNA for the CDR3 is TGCAGTGCTAGAAGAGGGCTAACCGGGGAGCTGTTTTTT. Its translation is CSARRGLTGELFF.

The chain uses TRBV6-2 or TRBV6-3 and TRBJ2-7; 8 nucleotides match TRBD2. Per germline, CDR1 MNHEY and CDR2 SVGEGT. The CDR3 contains 16 residues. With 2 bases clipped from V and 3 bases from J, the junction kept 9 bases outside the gene matches. CDR3 residues: CASSYLTREVIYEQYF. In DNA form, the CDR3 reads TGTGCCAGCAGTTACCTAACGCGGGAGGTGATCTACGAGCAGTACTTC.

CDR3 DNA sequence: TGTGCCAGCAGTAGACAGGGGATCCCCTACGAGCAGTACTTC. Amino acids: CASSRQGIPYEQYF. This chain joins TRBV27 and TRBJ2-7; 8 bases are a match to TRBD1. From germline, CDR1 is MNHEY and CDR2 SMNVEV (reference sequence). V shed 5 bases, J shed 2 bases, and the junction held 5 bases outside the gene matches. CDR3 length: 14 amino acids.

CDR3 sequence (DNA): TGTGCCAGCAGCTTTTACAGGGCTGGGCCATACGAGCAGTACTTC. Amino acid sequence: CASSFYRAGPYEQYF. This rearrangement joins TRBV5-6 to TRBJ2-7; weak D call: TRBD1 (6 bases). The CDR3 contains 15 residues. The V and J ends lost 2 bases and 4 bases respectively, with 16 bases between them. The germline V gene encodes CDR1 SGHDT and CDR2 YYEEEE.

This clonotype has just a few counts. The chain carries TRBV5-1 and TRBJ2-3; D is ambiguous. There are 16 residues in the CDR3. V lost 0 bases and J lost 2, with 13 bases in between. Germline V gives CDR1 SGHRS, CDR2 YFSETQ. Here the CDR3 reads CASSLATGATTDTQYF. The CDR3 DNA is TGCGCCAGCAGCTTGGCCACCGGCGCTACCACAGATACGCAGTATTTT.

The chain couples TRBV6-5 to TRBJ1-2, with D possibly being TRBD1 (5 bases). V was trimmed by 5 bases and J by 3 bases, leaving 13 bases between them. Germline lookup yields CDR1 MNHEY and CDR2 SVGAGI. This CDR3 contains 14 residues. CDR3 DNA: TGTGCCAGCAGTCCTGCCTCGGGGGACTATGGCTACACCTTC. Translated: CASSPASGDYGYTF.